These 29 T cell receptor beta chains were all obtained from the same sample, sequenced in a study of CD8 T cells in ankylosing spondylitis. TCRdb recomputed calls from the 5' RACE reads with MiXCR, one row per CDR3 protein. The table records fewer than 250,000 distinct CDR3 sequences, approximately 10% of them present only once. Sequenced input: blood, either unsorted or a sorted T cell fraction (not recorded which). The receptors shown here come from a male donor with ankylosing spondylitis or in good health (not recorded which).

This clonotype showed up many times. This rearrangement joins TRBV15 to TRBJ2-1; D is unclear. Deletions cut 0 bases from V and 4 bases from J, with 16 bases between. CDR1 is LNHNV and CDR2 is YYDKDF in the germline V gene (reference sequence). The CDR3 spans 17 residues. In DNA form, the CDR3 reads TGTGCCACCAGCAGAGATCCGCTACGCAGCCCGTACAATGAGCAGTTCTTC. Protein product: CATSRDPLRSPYNEQFF.

This clonotype was seen at least ten times. This chain links TRBV21-1 with TRBJ2-3. TRBV21-1 is a recognized pseudogene. The CDR3 contains 18 residues. CDR3 nucleotide sequence: TGTGCCAGCAGCAAAACCCTTTGCTACGGGGTGGACACAGATACGCAGTATTTT. This encodes CASSKTLCYGVDTDTQYF.

This clonotype has ten or more counts. The chain links TRBV20-1 to TRBJ2-3; 12 bases fit TRBD2. V dropped 1 base and J dropped 4; count of bases not matched to a gene: 3. The CDR3 is made up of 15 amino acids. In germline, CDR1 is DFQATT, CDR2 SNEGSKA (reference sequence). The CDR3, as DNA: TGCAGTGCTAGAGGACTAGCGGGGGCCGCAGATACGCAGTATTTT. Protein sequence: CSARGLAGAADTQYF.

This clonotype turned up a few times. The rearrangement links TRBV20-1 to TRBJ1-2, with D unresolved. V lost 0 bases, J lost 8 bases, and 7 bases lay in between. Germline loops: CDR1 DFQATT, CDR2 SNEGSKA (reference sequence). This CDR3 is 11 amino acids long. The CDR3 region is CSARDVQGYTF. The CDR3, as DNA: TGCAGTGCTAGAGATGTCCAAGGCTACACCTTC.

To note about this clonotype: A much larger clonotype is one base distant, so this may be a read error. The chain is built from TRBV15 and TRBJ2-7; a weak D match, TRBD1 (5 bases). Germline assignment: CDR1 LNHNV and CDR2 YYDKDF (reference sequence). Trimming stripped 0 bases from V and 7 bases from J, with 16 bases between. The CDR3 runs to 15 residues. The DNA of the CDR3 is TGTGCCACCAGCAGAGAACCCCACAGGTCTGAGGAGCAGTACTTC. This codes for CATSREPHRSEEQYF. The variable domain in full, with the rest retrieved from reference TRBV15 and TRBJ2-7, is DAMVIQNPRYQVTQFGKPVTLSCSQTLNHNVMYWYQQKSSQAPKLLFHYYDKDFNNEADTPDNFQSRRPNTSFCFLDIRSPGLGDTAMYLCATSREPHRSEEQYFGPGTRLTVT.

This clonotype has at least ten counts. J is TRBJ1-2 and V is TRBV3-1, with TRBD1 matching 7 bases. Germline CDR1 LGHDT, CDR2 YNNKEL (reference sequence). The CDR3 is 13 amino acids. J gave up 0 bases and V 9 bases, and 4 bases lay outside the gene matches. The CDR3 sequence is CASGTAANYGYTF. The CDR3 DNA reads as TGTGCCAGTGGGACAGCCGCTAACTATGGCTACACCTTC.

This clonotype was picked up many times. The V gene is TRBV2, the J gene TRBJ2-3; 9 bases are a match to TRBD2. V gave up 6 bases and J gave up 5 bases; unmatched junction bases: 9. Germline loops: CDR1 SNHLY, CDR2 FYNNEI. This CDR3 has 15 amino acids. The CDR3 nucleotides are TGTGCCAGCAGACGCCGAGCGGGAGGAGGAGATACGCAGTATTTT. Its protein product is CASRRRAGGGDTQYF.

This clonotype was seen a handful of times. The V and J genes are TRBV6-2 or TRBV6-3 and TRBJ1-1; 9 bases are a match to TRBD1. Per the germline V gene, CDR1 is MNHEY and CDR2 is SVGEGT. V lost 5 bases, J lost 5 bases, and 6 bases stayed unmatched. The CDR3 loop spans 14 amino acids. CDR3 amino acids: CASSHTGGATEAFF. The CDR3 nucleotides are TGTGCCAGCAGTCACACAGGGGGCGCGACTGAAGCTTTCTTT.

The rearrangement links TRBV20-1 to TRBJ2-3; possibly TRBD2 for D (6 bases). The CDR3 loop spans 13 amino acids. Germline V gene lookup returns CDR1 DFQATT and CDR2 SNEGSKA (reference sequence). Trimming took 7 bases from V and 0 from J, leaving 11 bases between them. CDR3 bases: TGCAGTGTACACGGGACTAGCACAGATACGCAGTATTTT. Its translation: CSVHGTSTDTQYF.

This clonotype was observed at least ten times. The chain links TRBV5-6 to TRBJ2-1; 7 nucleotides align to TRBD1. Per germline, CDR1 SGHDT and CDR2 YYEEEE. J was trimmed by 4 bases and V by 2 bases; bases with no gene match: 6. The CDR3 extends over 15 amino acids. As DNA, the CDR3 is TGTGCCAGCAGCTTCCTCGGACAGGCATACAATGAGCAGTTCTTC. Amino acids: CASSFLGQAYNEQFF.

This clonotype was counted many times. The V gene is TRBV6-1, the J gene TRBJ2-5; 15 bases map to TRBD2. This CDR3 is built from 15 residues. Germline lookup yields CDR1 MNHNS and CDR2 SASEGT. The V gene end was trimmed by 8 bases and the J gene end by 8 bases; junction bases not matched to a gene: 9. CDR3 sequence reads: CASGYKGLAGGTQYF. CDR3 nucleotides: TGTGCCAGCGGCTATAAGGGACTAGCGGGAGGAACCCAGTACTTC.

This clonotype has a count of ten or more. This chain joins TRBV30 and TRBJ2-4; D is unclear. The CDR3 consists of 16 residues. The germline V gene has CDR1 GTSNPN and CDR2 SVGIG (reference sequence). V gave up 0 bases and J gave up 5 bases, with 17 bases separating them. The CDR3 coding sequence is TGTGCCTGGAGTGTACAATTTCTAGGCCGTGAAAACATTCAGTACTTC. Protein sequence: CAWSVQFLGRENIQYF.

The table lists this clonotype with many counts. The genes are TRBV5-1 and TRBJ1-4; D not certain. CDR3 size: 17 residues. From germline, CDR1 is SGHRS and CDR2 YFSETQ. The V gene lost 3 bases and the J gene lost 0 bases, with 15 bases spanning the gap. As DNA, the CDR3 is TGCGCCAGCAGCTCTATCGGAGACCGAGCAACTAATGAAAAACTGTTTTTT. Protein product: CASSSIGDRATNEKLFF. The variable domain in full, with the rest retrieved from reference TRBV5-1 and TRBJ1-4, is KAGVTQTPRYLIKTRGQQVTLSCSPISGHRSVSWYQQTPGQGLQFLFEYFSETQRNKGNFPGRFSGRQFSNSRSEMNVSTLELGDSALYLCASSSIGDRATNEKLFFGSGTQLSVL.

The J gene is TRBJ1-1, the V gene TRBV7-2, with D possibly TRBD1 on 5 matching bases. Germline V gives CDR1 SGHTA, CDR2 FQGNSA. The CDR3 runs to 13 residues. Trimming removed 4 bases at V and 4 bases at J, with 10 bases between. The CDR3 DNA sequence: TGTGCCAGCAGCTCTCGGGGGGGCACTGAAGCTTTCTTT. This encodes CASSSRGGTEAFF.

The table lists this clonotype with many counts. J is TRBJ1-2 and V is TRBV6-1, with 9 bases identical to TRBD1. Unmatched junction bases numbered 3, after V lost 6 bases and J lost 4 bases. This CDR3 region has 13 residues. Germline values: CDR1 MNHNS, CDR2 SASEGT. The CDR3 nucleotides read TGTGCCAGCAGAAAGGGACAGGGCTATGGCTACACCTTC. It specifies CASRKGQGYGYTF.

Many counts were recorded for this clonotype. V gene TRBV25-1 combines with J gene TRBJ2-5, with D perhaps TRBD1 or TRBD2 (7 bases each). Germline CDR1 is MGHDK and CDR2 is SYGVNS. The ends were cut back, 3 bases at V and 1 base at J, with 15 bases in the middle. The CDR3 covers 16 residues. The CDR3 here is CASSEMGRGGQETQYF. CDR3 DNA: TGTGCCAGCAGTGAGATGGGCAGGGGGGGCCAAGAGACCCAGTACTTC.

In its sample, this clonotype was seen many times. The rearrangement links TRBV28 to TRBJ2-4, with TRBD2 identical over 10 bases. CDR1 is MDHEN, CDR2 SYDVKM, per germline. J was trimmed by 6 bases and V by 7 bases; bases with no gene match: 3. The CDR3 runs to 13 residues. The CDR3 nucleotides are TGTGCCAGCAATGTAGCGGGGGGAAACATTCAGTACTTC. Translation gives CASNVAGGNIQYF.

As regards this clonotype: With a much larger clone just one base away, this may be a read error. The chain is built from TRBV19 and TRBJ1-1; D unclear. The CDR3 length is 12 residues. V was trimmed by 10 bases and J by 6 bases, leaving 15 bases between them. Germline V lookup: CDR1 LNHDA, CDR2 SQIVND (reference sequence). The CDR3 DNA sequence: TGTGCCACTAGCCCTCGGAGTGCTGAAGCTTTCTTT. Translated: CATSPRSAEAFF.

The CDR3 loop is CASSRDRDLLFF. The CDR3 nucleotides are TGTGCCAGCTCACGGGACAGGGACTTGCTGTTTTTT. The chain links TRBV18 to TRBJ1-4; TRBD1 matches 9 bases. The V segment lost 4 bases and the J segment 14 bases; nucleotides outside the gene matches: 5. CDR1 and CDR2 (germline): KGHSH, LQKENI. The CDR3 length is 12 residues. Full variable domain (outside the CDR3, taken from reference TRBV18 and TRBJ1-4): NAGVMQNPRHLVRRRGQEARLRCSPMKGHSHVYWYRQLPEEGLKFMVYLQKENIIDESGMPKERFSAEFPKEGPSILRIQQVVRGDSAAYFCASSRDRDLLFFGSGTQLSVL.

In its sample, this clonotype was seen many times. V is TRBV27 and J is TRBJ2-1; possibly TRBD2 for D (6 bases). With 0 bases removed from V and 9 bases from J, the gap between germline ends came to 18 bases. This CDR3 is built from 16 residues. Per germline, CDR1 MNHEY and CDR2 SMNVEV (reference sequence). Here the CDR3 DNA reads TGTGCCAGCAGTTTATCGAGGCCAGGTACCGGGGGTGAGCAGTTCTTC. This translates into CASSLSRPGTGGEQFF.

Many counts were recorded for this clonotype. The gene calls are TRBV20-1 and TRBJ1-5; 8 bases are shared with TRBD1. The germline CDR1 and CDR2 sequences are DFQATT and SNEGSKA (reference sequence). After removal of 6 bases from V and 4 bases from J, the junction contained 2 bases not matched to a gene. The CDR3 has 12 residues. CDR3 nucleotide sequence: TGCAGTGCGAGACAGGGGAATCAGCCCCAGCATTTT. It translates to CSARQGNQPQHF.

This clonotype was seen at least ten times. The rearrangement joins TRBV5-1 to TRBJ2-1, with 14 bases fitting TRBD2. V trimming: 4 bases; J trimming: 2 bases; junction bases outside the gene matches: 2. Germline V CDR1 and CDR2: SGHRS, YFSETQ. CDR3 length: 16 residues. This CDR3 reads CASSPTSGGAYNEQFF. As DNA, the CDR3 is TGCGCCAGCAGCCCGACTAGCGGGGGGGCCTACAATGAGCAGTTCTTC. Full variable domain (rest looked up from reference TRBV5-1 and TRBJ2-1): KAGVTQTPRYLIKTRGQQVTLSCSPISGHRSVSWYQQTPGQGLQFLFEYFSETQRNKGNFPGRFSGRQFSNSRSEMNVSTLELGDSALYLCASSPTSGGAYNEQFFGPGTRLTVL.

In this sample, this clonotype turned up many times. The J gene is TRBJ2-1, the V gene TRBV6-1, with 9 bases aligning to TRBD1. The junction had 5 bases not matched to a gene; V was cut back by 7 bases and J by 10 bases. Per the germline V gene, CDR1 is MNHNS and CDR2 is SASEGT. The CDR3 spans 12 residues. The CDR3 bases are TGTGCCAGCATCCTAGACAGGGGGGAGCAGTTCTTC. This encodes CASILDRGEQFF.

At least ten counts were recorded for this clonotype. The rearrangement joins TRBV5-1 to TRBJ2-3; possibly TRBD1 or TRBD2 for D (6 bases each). This CDR3 has 15 residues. V lost 2 bases to trimming and J lost 0 bases, with 10 bases between them. The germline V gene has CDR1 SGHRS and CDR2 YFSETQ. CDR3 bases: TGCGCCAGCAGCTTCGGAGGGGGTAGCACAGATACGCAGTATTTT. Protein sequence: CASSFGGGSTDTQYF.

This clonotype was recorded many times. V and J are TRBV20-1 and TRBJ2-7; 9 bases are shared with TRBD1. Germline-derived CDR1 and CDR2 are DFQATT and SNEGSKA (reference sequence). The CDR3 sequence is 14 residues long. J gave up 8 bases and V 1 base, and 9 bases lay outside the gene matches. CDR3 in DNA: TGCAGTGCTAGAGCCCAACCGGGACAGGGACAGCAGTACTTC. Protein: CSARAQPGQGQQYF.

This clonotype was seen at least ten times. This chain joins TRBV6-5 and TRBJ2-1, with 7 nucleotides matching TRBD2. The germline CDR1 and CDR2 sequences are MNHEY and SVGAGI. This CDR3 contains 15 residues. The trim removed 0 bases at V and 3 bases at J, leaving 2 bases unmatched. The CDR3: CASSYSWDYYNEQFF. The CDR3 region has the DNA TGTGCCAGCAGTTACTCGTGGGACTACTACAATGAGCAGTTCTTC.

This clonotype was counted ten times or more. At one boundary the junction diverges from the germline segment, which might be a read error. This rearrangement joins TRBV4-1 to TRBJ1-1, with 12 bases matching TRBD1. CDR1 is MGHRA and CDR2 is YSYEKL in the germline V gene. The CDR3 spans 14 residues. DNA for the CDR3: TGCGCCAGCAGCCAAGCGGGACAGGGGGCTGAGGCTTTCTTT. It yields the protein CASSQAGQGAEAFF.

This clonotype was seen repeatedly, ten times or more. This chain joins TRBV29-1 and TRBJ1-5, with a possible D match to TRBD1 (5 bases). The CDR3 consists of 12 residues. Per germline, CDR1 SQVTM and CDR2 ANQGSEA. Between the trimmed V and J ends, which lost 5 bases and 3 bases, there was a span of 8 bases. CDR3 nucleotides: TGCAGCGTTCAGACAGACAATCAGCCCCAGCATTTT. Translating gives CSVQTDNQPQHF.

The V call is TRBV2, the J call TRBJ2-7; D gene unclear. The CDR3 spans 13 residues. The V end lost 2 bases, the J end lost 5 bases, and 10 bases lay between the germline ends. From germline, CDR1 is SNHLY and CDR2 FYNNEI. CDR3 protein: CASSEHGVHEQYF. For the CDR3, the DNA is TGTGCCAGCAGTGAACATGGGGTCCACGAGCAGTACTTC.